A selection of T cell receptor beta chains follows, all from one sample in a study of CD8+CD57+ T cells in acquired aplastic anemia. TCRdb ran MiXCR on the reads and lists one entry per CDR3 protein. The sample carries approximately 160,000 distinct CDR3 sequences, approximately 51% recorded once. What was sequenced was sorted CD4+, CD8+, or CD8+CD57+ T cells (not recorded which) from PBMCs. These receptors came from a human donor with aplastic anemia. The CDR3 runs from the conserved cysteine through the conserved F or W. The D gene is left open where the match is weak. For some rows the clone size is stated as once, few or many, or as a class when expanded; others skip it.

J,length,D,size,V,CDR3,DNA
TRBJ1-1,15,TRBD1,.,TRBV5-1,CASSQDRGMNTEAFF,TGCGCCAGCAGCCAAGACAGGGGGATGAACACTGAAGCTTTCTTT
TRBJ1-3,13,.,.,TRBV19,CASSRVGENTIYF,TGTGCCAGTAGTCGAGTGGGTGAAAACACCATATATTTT
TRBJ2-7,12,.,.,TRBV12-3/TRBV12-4,CASSLGAYEQYF,TGTGCCAGCAGTTTAGGTGCCTACGAGCAGTACTTC
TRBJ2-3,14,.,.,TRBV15,CATSRERGWVTQYF,TGTGCCACCAGCAGAGAAAGGGGATGGGTTACGCAGTATTTT
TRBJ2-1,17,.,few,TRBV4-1,CASSPPISGPTYNEQFF,TGCGCCAGCAGCCCCCCGATTAGCGGTCCGACCTACAATGAGCAGTTCTTC
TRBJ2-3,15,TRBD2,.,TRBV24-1,CATSDWTSGRDTQYF,TGTGCCACCAGTGATTGGACTAGCGGGAGGGATACGCAGTATTTT
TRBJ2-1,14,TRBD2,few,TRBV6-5,CASSYSTSGNEQFF,TGTGCCAGCAGTTACTCGACTAGCGGGAATGAGCAGTTCTTC
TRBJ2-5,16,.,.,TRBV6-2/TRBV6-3,CASSYPAAGQRETQYF,TGTGCCAGCAGTTACCCGGCGGCAGGACAGCGAGAGACCCAGTACTTC
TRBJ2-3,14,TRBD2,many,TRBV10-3,CATSAGGSTDTQYF,TGTGCCACCTCAGCGGGGGGATCCACAGATACGCAGTATTTT
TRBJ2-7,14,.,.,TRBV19,CASSNAGRIYEQYF,TGTGCCAGTAGTAATGCGGGGCGTATCTACGAGCAGTACTTC
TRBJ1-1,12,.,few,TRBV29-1,CSVDSRGTEAFF,TGCAGCGTTGACAGCCGGGGCACTGAAGCTTTCTTT
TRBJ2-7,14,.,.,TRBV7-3,CASSYGPGSYEQYF,TGTGCCAGCAGTTATGGGCCAGGGTCCTACGAGCAGTACTTC
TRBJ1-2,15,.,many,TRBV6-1,CASSHIGNSNYGYTF,TGTGCCAGCAGCCATATCGGTAACTCTAACTATGGCTACACCTTC
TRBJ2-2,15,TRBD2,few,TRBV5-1,CASSLSGGLAGELFF,TGCGCCAGCAGCTTGTCGGGGGGGCTCGCCGGGGAGCTGTTTTTT
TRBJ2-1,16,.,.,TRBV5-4,CASSLRGTSPYNEQFF,TGTGCCAGCAGCTTGCGGGGGACTTCCCCTTACAATGAGCAGTTCTTC
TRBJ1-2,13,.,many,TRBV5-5,CASSLVLRDGYTF,TGTGCCAGCAGCCTCGTTCTTCGGGACGGCTACACCTTC
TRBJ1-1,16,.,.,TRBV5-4,CASSLVLGRGGTEAFF,TGTGCCAGCAGCTTGGTGTTGGGGCGGGGGGGCACAGAAGCTTTCTTT
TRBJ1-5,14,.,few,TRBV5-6,CASSLQGFNQPQHF,TGTGCCAGCAGCTTGCAGGGCTTCAATCAGCCCCAGCATTTT
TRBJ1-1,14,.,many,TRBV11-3,CASSLEGLGTEAFF,TGTGCCAGCAGCTTAGAGGGGCTTGGCACTGAAGCTTTCTTT
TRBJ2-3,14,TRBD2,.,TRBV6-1,CASSEGLAGDTQYF,TGTGCCAGCAGTGAGGGACTAGCGGGAGATACGCAGTATTTT
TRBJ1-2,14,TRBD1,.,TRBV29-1,CSVAGTGGLGGYTF,TGCAGCGTCGCCGGGACAGGGGGCCTGGGGGGCTACACCTTC
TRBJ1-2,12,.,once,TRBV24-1,CATSDSPYGYTF,TGTGCCACCAGTGACAGCCCCTATGGCTACACCTTC
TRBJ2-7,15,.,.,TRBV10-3,CAISESKGFSYEQYF,TGTGCCATCAGTGAGTCTAAGGGTTTCTCCTACGAGCAGTACTTC
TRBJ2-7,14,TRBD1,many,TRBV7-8,CASSSGTVSYEQYF,TGTGCCAGCAGTTCCGGGACAGTCTCCTACGAGCAGTACTTC
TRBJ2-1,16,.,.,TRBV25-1,CASSERRGRKGHEQFF,TGTGCCAGCAGTGAACGGAGGGGTAGAAAGGGGCACGAGCAGTTCTTC
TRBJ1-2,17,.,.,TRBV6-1,CASSELLIGGPNYGYTF,TGTGCCAGCAGTGAACTTTTAATTGGCGGACCTAACTATGGCTACACCTTC
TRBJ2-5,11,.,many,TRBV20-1,CSARDRETQYF,TGCAGTGCTAGAGATAGGGAGACCCAGTACTTC
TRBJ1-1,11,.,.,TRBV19,CASSIGGRAFF,TGTGCCAGTAGTATAGGGGGGAGGGCTTTCTTT
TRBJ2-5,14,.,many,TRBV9,CASSARTGTETQYF,TGTGCCAGCAGCGCCCGGACGGGCACGGAGACCCAGTACTTC
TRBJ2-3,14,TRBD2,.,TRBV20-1,CSAIKRGSTDTQYF,TGCAGTGCTATCAAGCGGGGGAGCACAGATACGCAGTATTTT
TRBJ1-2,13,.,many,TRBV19,CASSTDRLEGYTF,TGTGCCAGTAGTACCGACAGGCTCGAGGGCTACACCTTC
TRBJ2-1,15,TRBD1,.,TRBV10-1,CASSGTGTGRDEQFF,TGCGCCAGCAGTGGCACTGGGACAGGGAGGGATGAGCAGTTCTTC
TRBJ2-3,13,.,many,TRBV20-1,CSAELTGSDTQYF,TGCAGTGCCGAATTAACAGGGTCAGATACGCAGTATTTT
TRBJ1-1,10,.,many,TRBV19,CGSGDTEAFF,TGTGGATCGGGGGACACTGAAGCTTTCTTT